This T cell receptor (beta chain) is drawn from a study of T cell responses to AZD1222 COVID-19 vaccine. For the study at large: The study pooled second doses at about 4 or about 12 weeks.

V was trimmed by 0 bases and J by 0 bases, leaving 6 bases between them. The CDR3 is 15 residues long. Germline V gene sequence: CDR1 MGHRA, CDR2 YSYEKL. A note on this clone: Its antigen is currently unknown.

The study, taken as a whole, reports: Baseline testing showed seropositivity in only a handful of AZD1222 recipients. The study found vaccine-associated CD4 TCRs spanning spike, dominant at 160-218 and 743-854. Females made up more of the donors, who were largely white British, and clonal diversity may have come out too low.

TCRdb's copy holds only in-frame clones and misses some; the assay was immunoSEQ multiplex PCR. The table lists over 150,000 clones, 75% to 90% of them singletons. The specimen was peripheral blood, collected on day 0 of AZD1222 vaccination. The receptor comes from an adult in good health. The V and J genes are TRBV4-1 and TRBJ2-1; D ambiguous. The CDR3 protein is CASSQDPASYNEQFF. The CDR3 DNA reads as TGCGCCAGCAGCCAAGATCCGGCCTCCTACAATGAGCAGTTCTTC.